The TCR beta chain under discussion was sequenced for a study of blood T cell repertoires in COVID-19. Sequencing used immunoSEQ multiplex PCR; TCRdb keeps in-frame clones, though not all of them. The table shows under 200,000 clones, with 80% to 85% occurring only once. Trimming removed 3 bases at V and 6 bases at J, with 22 bases between. The CDR3 spans 17 residues. In germline, CDR1 is SEHNR, CDR2 FQNEAQ (reference sequence). The sequence was collected from a woman aged 60-70 years who had recovered from COVID-19. The rearrangement links TRBV7-9 to TRBJ2-3; possible D gene TRBD2, 5 bases. Sequencing was performed on PBMCs or T cells enriched from blood (not recorded which). The CDR3 sequence is CASSFGLNPGFSDTQYF. Here the CDR3 DNA reads TGTGCCAGCAGCTTCGGACTGAACCCGGGGTTCAGCGATACGCAGTATTTT.